This is a list of T cell receptor beta chains from one sample in a study of T-cell memory formation after mild COVID-19. TCRdb re-analysed the 5' RACE reads in MiXCR, keeping a single row per CDR3 protein. The sample shows 190,000 or so distinct CDR3 sequences, about 10% of them seen only once. Specimen: PBMCs or a T cell subset sorted from them (not recorded which). The origin of the receptors is a man aged 18 to 35 who had mild COVID-19 (a few samples of this study predate the infection). Cell type and time point are not known. The CDR3 runs from the conserved cysteine through the conserved F or W. Fields, in order: J gene, V gene, D gene, clone size, CDR3 DNA, CDR3 protein. The D gene is left open where the match is weak. Clone size, where shown, is once, few, many, or a class for clones that have expanded.

TRBJ2-1 | TRBV18 | NA | NA | TGTGCCAGCTCACCACCCCCGGGCAATGAGCAGTTCTTC | CASSPPPGNEQFF
TRBJ2-3 | TRBV7-2 | NA | few | TGTGCCAGCCTGCAGGGCGTGGGCTACTCGGAGGGGCAGTATTTT | CASLQGVGYSEGQYF
TRBJ1-4 | TRBV5-1 | TRBD1 | many | TGCGCCAGCAGCATCTCCGGGACAGGGGATGAAAAACTGTTTTTT | CASSISGTGDEKLFF
TRBJ1-4 | TRBV5-1 | NA | few | TGCGCCAGCAGCTTGCGTTGGGGGGGTAATGAAAAACTGTTTTTT | CASSLRWGGNEKLFF
TRBJ2-3 | TRBV7-6 | TRBD1 | few | TGTGCCAGCAGCTACAGGGGGCAGAGCACAGATACGCAGTATTTT | CASSYRGQSTDTQYF
TRBJ1-2 | TRBV4-1 | NA | few | TGCGCCAGCAGCCAGCTCTGGGGCGGTAGCTATGGCTACACCTTC | CASSQLWGGSYGYTF
TRBJ2-7 | TRBV5-4 | NA | few | TGTGCCAGCAGCGGGGGAACAGGGACCTACGAGCAGTACTTC | CASSGGTGTYEQYF
TRBJ1-3 | TRBV6-6 | NA | NA | TGTGCCAGCAGTTACATAAGGGGTAATAGGAACACCATATATTTT | CASSYIRGNRNTIYF
TRBJ2-3 | TRBV6-2/TRBV6-3 | NA | NA | TGTGCCAGCAGCCCCCATGGGGCAGATACGCAGTATTTT | CASSPHGADTQYF
TRBJ1-5 | TRBV20-1 | NA | many | TGCAGTGCTAGTTCGGGGTTGGATCAGCCCCAGCATTTT | CSASSGLDQPQHF
TRBJ2-1 | TRBV20-1 | NA | few | TGCAGTGGGCGCCAAGGGGGGCCAATAAATGAGCAGTTCTTC | CSGRQGGPINEQFF
TRBJ2-2 | TRBV6-6 | TRBD1 | few | TGTGCCAGCAGCCGAGGGGGCTCCGGGGAGCTGTTTTTT | CASSRGGSGELFF
TRBJ2-5 | TRBV5-1 | NA | NA | TGCGCCAGCCGCGTTGGACAAGAGACCCAGTACTTC | CASRVGQETQYF
TRBJ2-5 | TRBV12-3/TRBV12-4 | TRBD2 | few | TGTGCCAGCAGTCGACTAAGCGGGGGGATGGAGACCCAGTACTTC | CASSRLSGGMETQYF
TRBJ1-2 | TRBV12-3/TRBV12-4 | TRBD1 | few | TGTGCCAGCAGTTCCAGGGGGCACGATGGCTACACCTTC | CASSSRGHDGYTF
TRBJ2-1 | TRBV29-1 | TRBD2 | many | TGCAGCTCGGGCGCGGGGGGTTACAATGAGCAGTTCTTC | CSSGAGGYNEQFF
TRBJ1-6 | TRBV25-1 | TRBD1 | NA | TGTGCCAGTTCACAGACTGGGACAGGGGCCAGGAATTCACCCCTCCACTTT | CASSQTGTGARNSPLHF
TRBJ1-1 | TRBV29-1 | NA | NA | TGCAGCGTTGTCGGGTCGAACACTGAAGCTTTCTTT | CSVVGSNTEAFF
TRBJ1-1 | TRBV7-2 | NA | NA | TGTGCCAGCAGCCCAAGGGAAGGGGAAGCTTTCTTT | CASSPREGEAFF
TRBJ2-7 | TRBV27 | TRBD1 | NA | TGTGCCAGCAGTTTCGGAGGACAGGGGGAGGACGAGCAGTACTTC | CASSFGGQGEDEQYF
TRBJ1-3 | TRBV7-3 | NA | NA | TGTGCCAGCAGCCTCCAGACAGGAGACACCATATATTTT | CASSLQTGDTIYF
TRBJ1-2 | TRBV20-1 | NA | few | TGCAGTGCTGGGGGGGACTATGGCTACACCTTC | CSAGGDYGYTF